A selection of T cell receptor beta chains follows, all from one sample in a study. TCRdb used MiXCR to reprocess the multiplex PCR reads, holding one entry per CDR3 protein. The data show over a thousand distinct CDR3 sequences, with about 30% seen just once and more than 9.5% held by the top ten. Sequenced: memory CD4+ T cells sorted from blood. Receptors originate from a female donor with breast cancer. The conserved cysteine and the conserved F or W are not part of the CDR3 here. Fields, in order: V gene, J gene, clone size, CDR3 protein. Clone size is shown for a subset of rows, as once, few, many or a class of expanded clone.

V: TRBV12-3/TRBV12-4
J: TRBJ1-2
size: -
CDR3: ASRSRVVGGYGYT

V: TRBV12-3/TRBV12-4
J: TRBJ1-2
size: large
CDR3: ASSFTQGSPYGYT

V: TRBV12-3/TRBV12-4
J: TRBJ1-2
size: -
CDR3: ASRATGVNYGYT

V: TRBV12-3/TRBV12-4
J: TRBJ1-2
size: -
CDR3: ASSRRIQGLNYGYT

V: TRBV12-3/TRBV12-4
J: TRBJ1-2
size: -
CDR3: ASRAGQGMGGYT

V: TRBV12-3/TRBV12-4
J: TRBJ1-2
size: -
CDR3: ASIQGQGSGYT

V: TRBV12-3/TRBV12-4
J: TRBJ1-2
size: -
CDR3: ASRSGQGGGYT

V: TRBV12-3/TRBV12-4
J: TRBJ1-2
size: large
CDR3: ASSLFPGQGDGYT

V: TRBV12-3/TRBV12-4
J: TRBJ1-2
size: large
CDR3: ASTPPGNYGYT

V: TRBV12-3/TRBV12-4
J: TRBJ1-2
size: medium-sized
CDR3: ASSTLRDSHGYT

V: TRBV12-3/TRBV12-4
J: TRBJ1-2
size: few
CDR3: ASSAGQGSGYT

V: TRBV12-3/TRBV12-4
J: TRBJ1-2
size: large
CDR3: ASCTRALDGYT

V: TRBV12-3/TRBV12-4
J: TRBJ1-2
size: few
CDR3: ASSLDRDYGYT

V: TRBV12-3/TRBV12-4
J: TRBJ1-2
size: large
CDR3: ASTVDGTGFGGYT

V: TRBV12-3/TRBV12-4
J: TRBJ1-2
size: large
CDR3: ASSISQGLHGYT

V: TRBV12-3/TRBV12-4
J: TRBJ1-2
size: large
CDR3: ASSLVGGYT

V: TRBV12-3/TRBV12-4
J: TRBJ1-2
size: -
CDR3: ASSFLPDRDGYT

V: TRBV12-3/TRBV12-4
J: TRBJ1-2
size: few
CDR3: ASSLDRVYGYT

V: TRBV12-3/TRBV12-4
J: TRBJ1-2
size: medium-sized
CDR3: ASSQIRDRGIREGYT

V: TRBV12-3/TRBV12-4
J: TRBJ1-2
size: -
CDR3: ASSRGQAYGYT

V: TRBV12-3/TRBV12-4
J: TRBJ1-2
size: -
CDR3: ASSSGTAYYGYT

V: TRBV12-3/TRBV12-4
J: TRBJ1-2
size: few
CDR3: ASSLAGQGNYGYT

V: TRBV12-3/TRBV12-4
J: TRBJ1-2
size: large
CDR3: ASSATGSNYGYT

V: TRBV12-3/TRBV12-4
J: TRBJ1-2
size: -
CDR3: ASSPGGAGYT

V: TRBV12-3/TRBV12-4
J: TRBJ1-2
size: large
CDR3: ASSPRSPPNYGYT

V: TRBV12-3/TRBV12-4
J: TRBJ1-2
size: -
CDR3: ATTGLAGHNYGYT

V: TRBV12-3/TRBV12-4
J: TRBJ1-2
size: -
CDR3: ASRDGSGYT

V: TRBV12-3/TRBV12-4
J: TRBJ1-2
size: large
CDR3: ASSLATGT

V: TRBV12-3/TRBV12-4
J: TRBJ1-2
size: large
CDR3: ASNNDRVYGYT

V: TRBV12-3/TRBV12-4
J: TRBJ1-2
size: medium-sized
CDR3: ASSPNRGGDYGYT